The 17 T cell receptor beta chains presented below share a single source sample, sequenced in a study of CD8 T cells in Susac syndrome. Roughly 0.5 to 1 ug RNA was reverse transcribed with random hexamers. TCRdb passed the immunoSEQ multiplex PCR reads through MiXCR, listing each CDR3 protein once. The table has around 170,000 distinct CDR3 sequences, around 94% seen once; the top ten hold 0.1% to 0.13%. The sample comprised CD4+ T cells from PBMCs. Source of these receptors: a human donor with Susac syndrome.

The rearrangement joins TRBV7-6 to TRBJ2-1; TRBD1 aligns across 7 bases. The junction had 5 bases not matched to a gene; V was cut back by 0 bases and J by 0 bases. The CDR3 runs 17 residues. Germline CDR1 SGHVS, CDR2 FNYEAQ. The CDR3 bases are TGTGCCAGCAGCTTAGCGGCCCGGGACAGCTCCTACAATGAGCAGTTCTTC. Translation gives CASSLAARDSSYNEQFF.

Turning to this clonotype: Relative to the germline gene, one junction end is altered; a read error may explain this. The chain recombines TRBV11-2 with TRBJ2-2; D is ambiguous. The length of the CDR3 is 14 residues. Germline CDR1 is SGHAT and CDR2 is FQNNGV. CDR3 bases: TGTGCCAGCAGTTTAGGGTTGACCACCGGGGAGCTGTTTTTT. It codes for CASSLGLTTGELFF.

The chain is built from TRBV10-2 and TRBJ1-2, with D unresolved. Deletions cut 3 bases from V and 0 bases from J, with 5 bases between. CDR1 is WSHSY, CDR2 SAAADI, per germline. The length of the CDR3 is 13 residues. DNA for the CDR3: TGCGCCAGCAGTGACACCTCTAACTATGGCTACACCTTC. The encoded protein is CASSDTSNYGYTF.

The chain is built from TRBV7-3 and TRBJ1-2; 7 bases match TRBD1. V dropped 5 bases and J dropped 7; count of bases not matched to a gene: 7. Germline assignment: CDR1 SGHTA and CDR2 FQGTGA. The CDR3 contains 13 residues. The CDR3 region has the DNA TGTGCCAGCAGCCCAGGAGGACAGGCTGGCTACACCTTC. Protein: CASSPGGQAGYTF.

The chain links TRBV30 to TRBJ2-2, with D perhaps matching TRBD2 (6 bases). The CDR3 loop spans 14 amino acids. Germline CDR1 GTSNPN, CDR2 SVGIG (reference sequence). The DNA of the CDR3 is TGTGCATGCCCCAGGGACTCAAGGACCGGGGAGCTGTTTTTT. This sequence encodes CACPRDSRTGELFF. The variable domain in full, with the rest retrieved from reference TRBV30 and TRBJ2-2, is SQTIHQWPATLVQPVGSPLSLECTVEGTSNPNLYWYRQAAGRGLQLLFYSVGIGQISSEVPQNLSASRPQDRQFILSSKKLLLSDSGFYLCACPRDSRTGELFFGEGSRLTVL.

This chain links TRBV29-1 with TRBJ2-7; D is possibly TRBD1 or TRBD2 (6 bases each). Trimming pared 3 bases from V and 7 bases from J, leaving 16 bases between. Germline CDR1 reads SQVTM; CDR2 reads ANQGSEA. This CDR3 region has 13 residues. The CDR3 DNA follows: TGCAGCGTTGACGTGGGGGGCGCGTATGAGCAGTACTTC. Translation gives CSVDVGGAYEQYF.

The chain carries TRBV12-3 or TRBV12-4 and TRBJ1-5, with D perhaps matching TRBD1 (6 bases). V shed 6 bases and J shed 2 bases, with 17 bases lying between them. The CDR3 consists of 16 residues. Here the CDR3 DNA reads TGTGCCAGCAGACCCGGGGGGCAAGAAGGCAATCAGCCCCAGCATTTT. It translates to CASRPGGQEGNQPQHF.

The chain has TRBV7-9 and TRBJ2-1; D is unresolved. Between the trimmed V and J ends, which lost 1 base and 5 bases, there was a span of 3 bases. Germline V CDR1 and CDR2: SEHNR, FQNEAQ (reference sequence). The CDR3 is 12 amino acids. CDR3: CASSLVDNEQFF. CDR3 coding DNA: TGTGCCAGCAGCTTAGTGGACAATGAGCAGTTCTTC.

This clonotype has a single count. This chain connects TRBV20-1 to TRBJ2-7; no definite D call. CDR3 size: 13 residues. Trimming removed 0 bases from V and 2 bases from J, with 8 bases in between. Germline V gene sequence: CDR1 DFQATT, CDR2 SNEGSKA (reference sequence). In DNA, the CDR3 is TGCAGTGCTAGAGATGTGGCAGCCTACGAGCAGTACTTC. Protein product: CSARDVAAYEQYF.

The V call is TRBV21-1, the J call TRBJ2-7. TRBV21-1 is shown as a pseudogene. The CDR3 loop spans 11 amino acids. The CDR3 sequence is CASSNCLEQYF. As DNA, the CDR3 is TGTGCCAGCAGCAACTGCCTCGAGCAGTACTTC.

This clonotype showed up just once. V usage is TRBV9 and J usage is TRBJ1-2, with D perhaps matching TRBD1 (5 bases). Trimming pared 0 bases from V and 4 bases from J, leaving 7 bases between. This CDR3 region has 13 residues. Per the germline V gene, CDR1 is SGDLS and CDR2 is YYNGEE. For the CDR3, the DNA is TGTGCCAGCAGCGTAGGGACAAGCTATGGCTACACCTTC. Protein: CASSVGTSYGYTF.

The V and J genes are TRBV6-4 and TRBJ2-3; D is tentatively TRBD1 or TRBD2 (6 bases each). V was trimmed by 3 bases and J by 4 bases, leaving 11 bases between them. The V gene's germline CDR1 is MRHNA and CDR2 SNTAGT. CDR3 length: 14 residues. The CDR3 loop reads CASSEAGDSDTQYF. DNA for the CDR3: TGTGCCAGCAGTGAGGCAGGGGACTCAGATACGCAGTATTTT.

The rearrangement uses TRBV7-6 and TRBJ2-2; TRBD1 matches 8 bases. Trimming took 2 bases from V and 3 from J; bases not matched to a gene: 5. CDR3 length: 16 residues. Germline V gene sequence: CDR1 SGHVS, CDR2 FNYEAQ. CDR3 bases: TGTGCCAGCAGCTTATGGGCAGGGGGCGACACCGGGGAGCTGTTTTTT. Translating it yields CASSLWAGGDTGELFF.

This clonotype was seen once. The chain recombines TRBV10-2 with TRBJ2-1; 11 bases align to TRBD2. The V and J ends lost 7 bases and 4 bases, in that order; junction bases with no gene match: 6. Germline V lookup: CDR1 WSHSY, CDR2 SAAADI. This CDR3 is 15 amino acids long. The CDR3: CASIHGTSGYNEQFF. CDR3 nucleotides: TGCGCCAGCATCCACGGGACTAGCGGTTACAATGAGCAGTTCTTC.

CDR3 sequence: CASSRGTNTEAFF. The CDR3 DNA reads as TGTGCCAGCAGTCGCGGGACGAACACTGAAGCTTTCTTT. The V and J genes are TRBV6-5 and TRBJ1-1; tentative D call: TRBD1 (5 bases). CDR3 length: 13 residues. Germline CDR1 and CDR2: MNHEY and SVGAGI. Deletions cut 5 bases from V and 1 base from J, with 8 bases between.

J is TRBJ1-2 and V is TRBV20-1; 9 bases fit TRBD1. Germline-derived CDR1 and CDR2 are DFQATT and SNEGSKA (reference sequence). Trimming at V came to 1 base and at J to 8 bases, leaving 8 bases not matched to a gene. The CDR3 consists of 14 residues. CDR3 nucleotide sequence: TGCAGTGCTAGAGTCCCGGGACAGGGAAGCGGCTACACCTTC. It is translated as CSARVPGQGSGYTF.

This clonotype came up once. This chain uses TRBV7-2 with TRBJ2-6; tentative D call: TRBD2 (5 bases). Germline CDR1 and CDR2: SGHTA and FQGNSA. The V end was cut by 6 bases, the J end by 4 bases, with 13 bases between. CDR3 length: 15 amino acids. CDR3 region: CASRGLSGGANVLTF. The CDR3 nucleotides read TGTGCCAGCAGAGGGTTATCGGGAGGGGCCAACGTCCTGACTTTC.